The subject of this entry is one T cell receptor beta chain. CDR3 length: 15 amino acids. Trimming shortened V by 3 bases and J by 3 bases, and 12 bases separated the two germline ends. Germline lookup yields CDR1 SGHTA and CDR2 FQGNSA. This entry belongs to a study of T-cell reconstitution after alpha-beta-depleted transplantation in children. A TCRbeta library incorporating unique molecular identifiers was prepared. Via MiXCR, TCRdb re-called the PCR reads, giving one row per CDR3 protein. The data show about 610,000 distinct CDR3 sequences, more than 9% seen once. This sequence was found in a human donor who donated a stem cell graft to a child with acute myeloid leukemia. The input for sequencing was PBMCs from the stem cell graft donor, taken from the stem cell graft. This chain connects TRBV7-2 to TRBJ1-5; D perhaps matches TRBD1 (5 bases). The chain's CDR3 is CASSFRAENNQPQHF. The DNA for the CDR3 is TGTGCCAGCAGCTTCAGGGCGGAAAACAATCAGCCCCAGCATTTT.